This T cell receptor (beta chain) was recovered during a study of glioma-infiltrating T cells after dendritic cell vaccination. Study-level background: Glioblastoma patients came from Phase I and II dendritic cell vaccination trials. Dendritic cells derived from monocytes and pulsed with autologous tumor lysate formed the vaccine. Between about 2002 and 2013, patients got autologous tumor lysate-pulsed dendritic cell vaccines.

Germline values: CDR1 LNHDA, CDR2 SQIVND (reference sequence). The V and J ends lost 6 bases and 7 bases, in that order; junction bases with no gene match: 4. The CDR3 is 13 amino acids. The primer mix had 60 V beta and 13 J beta primers. Clones were sequenced by immunoSEQ multiplex PCR, and TCRdb holds only the in-frame ones, with some missing. The table lists tens of thousands of clones, 70% to 90% of them singletons, with roughly 3.1% in the top ten. The material sequenced was blood, taken before dendritic cell vaccination. The genes are TRBV19 and TRBJ1-1, with TRBD1 matching 11 bases. This TCR was sampled from a human donor with glioblastoma. The CDR3: CASRGTGGGEAFF. The CDR3 nucleotides are TGTGCCAGTAGGGGGACAGGGGGAGGTGAAGCTTTCTTT.